Below, 29 T cell receptor beta chains from the same sample are listed, as sequenced in a study of human T cells and chemical hapten exposure. Each CDR3 protein is one row after TCRdb ran MiXCR on the RACE reads. The sample records some 300,000 distinct CDR3 sequences, over 5% being singletons. The time point is: pre-sensitization, week 0. Treatment described: therapeutic diphenylcyclopropenone sensitization with weekly scalp DPC. Here the sequenced sample was whole blood, taken in connection with sensitization to the hapten diphenylcyclopropenone (DPC). The origin of the receptors is a woman aged 18-29 years with alopecia areata. Some clones in this sample may be carry-over from other donors' samples.

The genes are TRBV7-2 and TRBJ1-1; D ambiguous. The germline gives CDR1 SGHTA, CDR2 FQGNSA. The CDR3 covers 15 residues. Trimming removed 4 bases at V and 0 bases at J, with 12 bases between. This chain's CDR3 is CASSSQGRVNTEAFF. In DNA, the CDR3 is TGTGCCAGCAGCTCGCAAGGGAGGGTGAACACTGAAGCTTTCTTT.

This clonotype appeared a few times. The chain joins TRBV12-3 or TRBV12-4 to TRBJ2-3; tentative D call: TRBD2 (6 bases). The germline V and J ends were trimmed by 6 bases and 4 bases, with 14 bases remaining between them. The CDR3 runs 14 residues. CDR3 coding DNA: TGTGCCAGCAGCCCTCCATTAGCGGCAGATACGCAGTATTTT. This sequence encodes CASSPPLAADTQYF.

In its sample, this clonotype was seen many times. The chain has TRBV28 and TRBJ1-5; D is uncertain. Germline CDR1 reads MDHEN; CDR2 reads SYDVKM. The CDR3 sequence is 16 residues long. V lost 3 bases and J lost 2, with 14 bases in between. The CDR3 DNA reads as TGTGCCAGCAGTTTCGTCCGGGTGGGCGGCAATCAGCCCCAGCATTTT. Residues: CASSFVRVGGNQPQHF.

This clonotype was seen a few times. The chain links TRBV14 to TRBJ2-1; D possibly uses TRBD1 or TRBD2 (5 bases each). Germline V gene data show CDR1 as SGHDN and CDR2 as FVKESK. The CDR3 has 15 amino acids. The V and J ends lost 0 bases and 6 bases respectively, with 12 bases between them. The CDR3 loop reads CASSQDRGTANEQFF. CDR3 nucleotides: TGTGCCAGCAGCCAAGATAGAGGGACCGCCAATGAGCAGTTCTTC. Variable domain in full (rest from reference TRBV14 and TRBJ2-1): EAGVTQFPSHSVIEKGQTVTLRCDPISGHDNLYWYRRVMGKEIKFLLHFVKESKQDESGMPNNRFLAERTGGTYSTLKVQPAELEDSGVYFCASSQDRGTANEQFFGPGTRLTVL.

There are many counts of this clonotype. In DNA, the CDR3 is TGTGCCAGCAGTTACTCGGCAGTCAATGAAAAACTGTTTTTT. Translating it yields CASSYSAVNEKLFF. The chain is built from TRBV6-2 or TRBV6-3 and TRBJ1-4; unclear D gene. The ends were cut back, 0 bases at V and 5 bases at J, with 7 bases in the middle. This CDR3 region has 14 residues. Germline lookup yields CDR1 MNHEY and CDR2 SVGEGT.

This clonotype was counted a few times. V gene TRBV18 combines with J gene TRBJ1-2, with 7 bases lining up with TRBD1. Trimming removed 3 bases from V and 5 bases from J; junction bases left unmatched: 3. The CDR3 runs 13 residues. CDR1 KGHSH and CDR2 LQKENI come from the germline V gene. CDR3 protein: CASSPTGEYGYTF. The CDR3, as DNA: TGTGCCAGCTCACCTACAGGGGAATATGGCTACACCTTC.

This clonotype was recorded a few times. The chain joins TRBV9 to TRBJ2-7, with 11 positions matching TRBD2. This CDR3 has 17 residues. With V trimmed by 0 bases and J by 0 bases, 5 bases remained unmatched. Germline V gives CDR1 SGDLS, CDR2 YYNGEE. The CDR3 region is CASSVGLAGGISYEQYF. The CDR3 DNA sequence: TGTGCCAGCAGCGTAGGATTAGCGGGGGGGATCTCCTACGAGCAGTACTTC.

With respect to this clonotype: A much larger clone differs by one base, so this may be a read error. This chain connects TRBV5-1 to TRBJ1-1; D not resolved. V lost 0 bases, J lost 3 bases, and 9 bases lay in between. The CDR3 is made up of 14 amino acids. Looked up from germline, CDR1 is SGHRS and CDR2 is YFSETQ. CDR3 loop: CASSLAGFDTEAFF. The CDR3 bases are TGCGCCAGCAGCTTGGCTGGTTTCGACACTGAAGCTTTCTTT.

The table lists this clonotype with a few counts. This chain joins TRBV7-8 and TRBJ1-5; 8 nucleotides line up with TRBD1. The CDR3 totals 16 residues. Germline lookup yields CDR1 SGHVS and CDR2 FQNEAQ. The V segment lost 0 bases and the J segment 3 bases; nucleotides outside the gene matches: 4. CDR3 nucleotides: TGTGCCAGCAGCTTAGCGGACAGGGTTATCAATCAGCCCCAGCATTTT. Protein product: CASSLADRVINQPQHF.

This clonotype was counted ten times or more. The gene calls are TRBV11-2 and TRBJ2-1, with 11 bases that match TRBD2. J lost 5 bases, V lost 3 bases, and 3 bases had no gene match. Germline V gives CDR1 SGHAT, CDR2 FQNNGV. The CDR3 length is 15 residues. This CDR3 reads CASSFTSGGDNEQFF. For the CDR3, the DNA is TGTGCCAGCAGCTTCACTAGCGGGGGAGACAATGAGCAGTTCTTC.

The chain joins TRBV12-3 or TRBV12-4 to TRBJ1-2, with D unclear. V was cut by 3 bases and J by 7 bases, with 12 bases left in between. The CDR3 covers 13 residues. CDR3 DNA: TGTGCCAGCAGTTTGGAGGGCTCGGTTGGCTACACCTTC. Its translation: CASSLEGSVGYTF.

This clonotype occurred many times. V usage is TRBV4-2 and J usage is TRBJ2-3, with 11 bases aligning to TRBD2. With V trimmed by 1 base and J by 4 bases, 10 bases remained unmatched. This CDR3 has 18 amino acids. CDR1 and CDR2 from the germline V gene are LGHNA and YNFKEQ. The CDR3 region is CASSQGTSGGEYSDTQYF. CDR3 DNA sequence: TGTGCCAGCAGCCAAGGTACTAGCGGGGGAGAATATTCAGATACGCAGTATTTT.

This clonotype was detected ten times or more. The germline gene is not matched at one end of the junction; a read error may be the cause. The gene calls are TRBV10-3 and TRBJ1-1; 7 nucleotides match TRBD1. The germline V gene has CDR1 ENHRY and CDR2 SYGVKD. The CDR3 runs 13 residues. The chain's CDR3 is CAISESTGIAQGF. The DNA of the CDR3 is TGTGCCATCAGTGAGTCGACAGGGATTGCACAGGGTTTT.

The sample holds many counts of this clonotype. The CDR3 DNA follows: TGTGCCAGCAGCTTCGATACCGGCGAGCAGTACTTC. Protein product: CASSFDTGEQYF. The V call is TRBV6-2 or TRBV6-3, the J call TRBJ2-7, with D unclear. CDR3 length: 12 amino acids. The germline gives CDR1 MNHEY, CDR2 SVGEGT. Trimming stripped 6 bases from V and 6 bases from J, with 12 bases between.

In its sample, this clonotype was seen many times. This chain uses TRBV7-2 with TRBJ2-5; TRBD2 might be the D (5 bases). The germline V gene has CDR1 SGHTA and CDR2 FQGNSA. This CDR3 contains 15 residues. Trimming pared 0 bases from V and 4 bases from J, leaving 12 bases between. DNA for the CDR3: TGTGCCAGCAGCTTAGCGCGGACTGGAGGAGAGACCCAGTACTTC. It yields the protein CASSLARTGGETQYF.

This clonotype was picked up a small number of times. V and J are TRBV4-2 and TRBJ2-1; 12 bases agree with TRBD2. Germline-derived CDR1 and CDR2 are LGHNA and YNFKEQ. The CDR3 consists of 18 residues. V shed 0 bases and J 8 bases; nucleotides not matched to a gene: 11. CDR3 DNA: TGTGCCAGCAGCCAAGATCTTCCGGGACTAGCGGGTGGTCATGAGCAGTTCTTC. It encodes CASSQDLPGLAGGHEQFF.

The chain joins TRBV7-9 to TRBJ1-1; 9 positions agree with TRBD1. The CDR3 has 15 residues. V shed 4 bases, J shed 4 bases, and the junction held 7 bases outside the gene matches. Germline assignment: CDR1 SEHNR and CDR2 FQNEAQ (reference sequence). CDR3 residues: CASSSRDRVFTEAFF. CDR3 in DNA: TGTGCCAGCAGCTCCCGGGACAGGGTCTTCACTGAAGCTTTCTTT.

This clonotype was seen repeatedly, ten times or more. The CDR3 DNA follows: TGCGCCAGCAGCTTGGACGGGGAGGTCACTGAAGCTTTCTTT. The encoded protein is CASSLDGEVTEAFF. The gene calls are TRBV5-1 and TRBJ1-1; D gene uncertain. The CDR3 extends over 14 amino acids. With 0 bases removed from V and 4 bases from J, the gap between germline ends came to 10 bases. Germline-derived CDR1 and CDR2 are SGHRS and YFSETQ.

This clonotype occurred a few times. The gene calls are TRBV7-2 and TRBJ1-1; TRBD1 aligns across 8 bases. V dropped 5 bases and J dropped 8; count of bases not matched to a gene: 10. Germline CDR1 is SGHTA and CDR2 is FQGNSA. The CDR3 is made up of 14 amino acids. CDR3 amino acids: CASSVGQGGGEAFF. In DNA, the CDR3 is TGTGCCAGCAGCGTAGGACAGGGCGGGGGCGAAGCTTTCTTT. The full variable domain, in which reference TRBV7-2 and TRBJ1-1 provide the parts outside the CDR3, is GAGVSQSPSNKVTEKGKDVELRCDPISGHTALYWYRQSLGQGLEFLIYFQGNSAPDKSGLPSDRFSAERTGGSVSTLTIQRTQQEDSAVYLCASSVGQGGGEAFFGQGTRLTVV.

This rearrangement joins TRBV6-5 to TRBJ2-1, with D possibly TRBD1 on 5 matching bases. The germline V gene has CDR1 MNHEY and CDR2 SVGAGI. V lost 4 bases to trimming and J lost 5 bases, with 6 bases between them. The CDR3 runs to 12 residues. The CDR3 loop reads CASSSQDNEQFF. CDR3 in DNA: TGTGCCAGCAGTTCACAGGACAATGAGCAGTTCTTC.

The V call is TRBV6-1, the J call TRBJ2-7; the D gene is possibly TRBD2 (5 bases). Trimming removed 7 bases at V and 4 bases at J, with 23 bases between. Germline CDR1 MNHNS, CDR2 SASEGT. The CDR3 has 16 residues. The CDR3 loop reads CASIFRRSGPEYEQYF. CDR3 DNA sequence: TGTGCCAGCATATTTCGACGAAGCGGTCCCGAGTACGAGCAGTACTTC.

This clonotype was counted only a few times. The V gene is TRBV15, the J gene TRBJ2-1; D unclear. The CDR3 has 12 residues. V gave up 1 base and J gave up 8 bases, with 6 bases separating them. Germline CDR1 reads LNHNV; CDR2 reads YYDKDF (reference sequence). CDR3 in amino acids: CATSRGAYEQFF. CDR3 sequence (DNA): TGTGCCACCAGCAGAGGGGCATATGAGCAGTTCTTC.

The chain is built from TRBV6-1 and TRBJ2-7; TRBD1 matches at 9 bases. Germline values: CDR1 MNHNS, CDR2 SASEGT. V lost 8 bases to trimming and J lost 4 bases; unmatched junction nucleotides: 15. CDR3 length: 16 residues. The DNA of the CDR3 is TGTGCCAGCCACGATCCCGGACAGGGGTCTCTTTACGAGCAGTACTTC. Its translation is CASHDPGQGSLYEQYF.

This clonotype appeared many times. The chain employs TRBV7-9 and TRBJ2-3, with D tentatively TRBD2 (7 bases). The CDR3 consists of 18 residues. V shed 5 bases and J shed 0 bases, with 21 bases lying between them. CDR1 and CDR2 from the germline V gene are SEHNR and FQNEAQ (reference sequence). The CDR3 nucleotides are TGTGCCAGCAGCACAGCGCCGGGGGGCCTACCGAGCACAGATACGCAGTATTTT. As protein: CASSTAPGGLPSTDTQYF. The whole variable domain, filled in from reference TRBV7-9 and TRBJ2-3, reads DTGVSQNPRHKITKRGQNVTFRCDPISEHNRLYWYRQTLGQGPEFLTYFQNEAQLEKSRLLSDRFSAERPKGSFSTLEIQRTEQGDSAMYLCASSTAPGGLPSTDTQYFGPGTRLTVL.

This clonotype showed up just a few times. The CDR3 region has the DNA TGTGCCAGCAGTTTCGGAAGGGGAGATCAGCCCCAGCATTTT. It specifies CASSFGRGDQPQHF. The chain recombines TRBV27 with TRBJ1-5; D might be TRBD1 (5 bases). Germline V lookup: CDR1 MNHEY, CDR2 SMNVEV (reference sequence). Trimming took 3 bases from V and 5 from J, leaving 11 bases between them. This CDR3 is 14 amino acids long.

In this sample, this clonotype turned up many times. The chain is built from TRBV29-1 and TRBJ1-5, with no clear D. CDR3 length: 15 residues. V was pared by 7 bases and J by 0 bases, with 16 bases between. Germline-derived CDR1 and CDR2 are SQVTM and ANQGSEA. The CDR3 sequence is CSAPCTPYSNQPQHF. In nucleotides, the CDR3 is TGCAGCGCCCCATGCACACCCTATAGCAATCAGCCCCAGCATTTT.

This clonotype has a count of ten or more. The V call is TRBV6-5, the J call TRBJ1-1, with a weak D call TRBD1 (5 bases). The CDR3 is 13 amino acids. Trimming took off 5 bases at V and 6 bases at J, with 13 bases between the two ends. CDR1 is MNHEY, CDR2 SVGAGI, per germline. The CDR3 region is CASSPGGSAEAFF. CDR3 in DNA: TGTGCCAGCAGTCCCGGGGGAAGCGCTGAAGCTTTCTTT.

V gene TRBV2 combines with J gene TRBJ1-3, with 8 bases aligning to TRBD1. CDR3 length equals 15 residues. V gave up 3 bases and J gave up 2 bases; unmatched junction bases: 3. CDR1 and CDR2 (germline): SNHLY, FYNNEI. The CDR3 DNA sequence: TGTGCCAGCAGTGACGGGACAGGCCCTGGAAACACCATATATTTT. This sequence encodes CASSDGTGPGNTIYF.

The chain employs TRBV20-1 and TRBJ2-3; D unclear. This CDR3 comprises 13 residues. CDR1 DFQATT and CDR2 SNEGSKA come from the germline V gene (reference sequence). Trimming removed 1 base at V and 3 bases at J, with 8 bases between. CDR3 nucleotide sequence: TGCAGTGCTAGAGTCGGAATTACAGATACGCAGTATTTT. Its protein product is CSARVGITDTQYF.